The next 22 T cell receptor beta chains were all read from a single sample in a study of blood T cells in healthy people across ages. Then a second PCR, running roughly 7 to 12 cycles, was carried out with a sample-barcoded 5' primer and a J-beta primer mix. Each CDR3 protein gets one entry after TCRdb re-called the 5' RACE reads with MiXCR. In the table there are over a million distinct CDR3 sequences, around 43% of which are singletons. Sample: blood. These receptors originate from a woman aged 60-70 years in good health.

This clonotype has a handful of counts. The chain carries TRBV12-3 or TRBV12-4 and TRBJ2-1, with 7 bases identical to TRBD2. The CDR3 extends over 15 amino acids. J lost 9 bases, V lost 3 bases, and 11 bases had no gene match. In DNA form, the CDR3 reads TGTGCCAGCAGTTTGGCTAGGTCGTGGGGGGGTGAGCAGTTCTTC. It specifies CASSLARSWGGEQFF.

The chain joins TRBV4-1 to TRBJ2-1, with 11 bases aligning to TRBD2. With 3 bases clipped from V and 2 bases from J, the junction kept 12 bases outside the gene matches. The CDR3 loop spans 19 amino acids. The germline gives CDR1 MGHRA, CDR2 YSYEKL. The CDR3 sequence: CASSQGELAGVGTYNEQFF. In DNA, the CDR3 is TGCGCCAGCAGCCAGGGGGAACTAGCGGGAGTGGGGACCTACAATGAGCAGTTCTTC.

The rearrangement joins TRBV7-2 to TRBJ2-3; possibly TRBD2 for D (5 bases). With 3 bases removed from V and 7 bases from J, the gap between germline ends came to 11 bases. CDR1 and CDR2 (germline): SGHTA, FQGNSA. The CDR3 length is 13 residues. CDR3 residues: CASSLGIGNTQYF. CDR3 DNA: TGTGCCAGCAGCTTGGGTATCGGGAATACGCAGTATTTT.

The chain carries TRBV27 and TRBJ2-6; unclear D gene. Germline assignment: CDR1 MNHEY and CDR2 SMNVEV (reference sequence). With 8 bases removed from V and 0 bases from J, the gap between germline ends came to 8 bases. The CDR3 length is 14 residues. As DNA, the CDR3 is TGTGCCAGCCGATTCAACTCTGGGGCCAACGTCCTGACTTTC. Its translation is CASRFNSGANVLTF. Combining the CDR3 with reference TRBV27 and TRBJ2-6 gives the whole variable domain EAQVTQNPRYLITVTGKKLTVTCSQNMNHEYMSWYRQDPGLGLRQIYYSMNVEVTDKGDVPEGYKVSRKEKRNFPLILESPSPNQTSLYFCASRFNSGANVLTFGAGSRLTVL.

The chain carries TRBV24-1 and TRBJ2-1; TRBD1 aligns across 10 bases. Looked up from germline, CDR1 is KGHDR and CDR2 is SFDVKD. The trim removed 8 bases at V and 4 bases at J, leaving 7 bases unmatched. The CDR3 has 15 residues. CDR3 sequence reads: CATTHRDRGYNEQFF. DNA for the CDR3: TGTGCCACCACTCACCGGGACAGGGGATACAATGAGCAGTTCTTC.

The rearrangement joins TRBV7-8 to TRBJ2-1; 7 bases fit TRBD2. The CDR3 is made up of 15 amino acids. The germline CDR1 and CDR2 sequences are SGHVS and FQNEAQ. Trimming cost V 5 bases and J 5 bases; bases outside gene matches: 9. The CDR3 sequence is CASSPRDYPDNEQFF. CDR3 bases: TGTGCCAGCAGCCCGCGGGACTACCCCGACAATGAGCAGTTCTTC.

The chain joins TRBV5-1 to TRBJ2-1; 7 bases agree with TRBD2. The trim removed 2 bases at V and 3 bases at J, leaving 5 bases unmatched. Germline V gene lookup returns CDR1 SGHRS and CDR2 YFSETQ. The CDR3 has 15 residues. The CDR3 DNA reads TGCGCCAGCAGCTTCAGCGGGAATGGCTACAATGAGCAGTTCTTC. As protein: CASSFSGNGYNEQFF.

The chain carries TRBV28 and TRBJ2-1; D may match TRBD1 or TRBD2 (5 bases each). The DNA end lines up better with TRBJ2-7; the J call may be wrong. Germline V gives CDR1 MDHEN, CDR2 SYDVKM. The length of the CDR3 is 19 residues. CDR3 sequence (DNA): TGTGCCAGCAGTTTAACAGGACCAAGGCCTATTGAGGGTTACAATGAGCAGTACTTC. This translates into CASSLTGPRPIEGYNEQYF.

In this sample, this clonotype turned up many times. The CDR3 loop reads CASRLASSYNEQFF. CDR3 DNA: TGTGCCAGCCGGCTAGCCAGCTCCTACAATGAGCAGTTCTTC. The J gene is TRBJ2-1, the V gene TRBV2; D is perhaps TRBD2 (5 bases). From germline, CDR1 is SNHLY and CDR2 FYNNEI. This CDR3 has 14 amino acids. With 8 bases removed from V and 0 bases from J, the gap between germline ends came to 11 bases.

This clonotype has just a few counts. V usage is TRBV27 and J usage is TRBJ2-1; TRBD2 aligns across 8 bases. V lost 3 bases and J lost 7; bases outside the gene matches: 8. Germline V gene lookup returns CDR1 MNHEY and CDR2 SMNVEV (reference sequence). This CDR3 is built from 15 residues. CDR3 DNA sequence: TGTGCCAGCAGTTTCCCGGGAGGGCCGAAGAATGAGCAGTTCTTC. Translation: CASSFPGGPKNEQFF.

V is TRBV7-9 and J is TRBJ2-3; D possibly corresponds to TRBD2 (6 bases). The germline V gene encodes CDR1 SEHNR and CDR2 FQNEAQ (reference sequence). This CDR3 spans 17 amino acids. V lost 6 bases and J lost 3, with 22 bases in between. CDR3 sequence: CASRPRRDQTQTDTQYF. The DNA for the CDR3 is TGTGCCAGCAGGCCCCGGAGGGATCAAACACAAACAGATACGCAGTATTTT.

The chain uses TRBV20-1 and TRBJ2-7; 9 bases are a match to TRBD2. V trimming: 3 bases; J trimming: 2 bases; junction bases outside the gene matches: 14. Germline V CDR1 and CDR2: DFQATT, SNEGSKA (reference sequence). The CDR3 spans 17 residues. In nucleotides, the CDR3 is TGCAGTGCTAGTTATTCGCTAGCGGGGCGAACGGCCTACGAGCAGTACTTC. This sequence encodes CSASYSLAGRTAYEQYF.

In its sample, this clonotype was seen a few times. The rearrangement links TRBV9 to TRBJ2-4; the D is unclear. The germline V gene encodes CDR1 SGDLS and CDR2 YYNGEE. V lost 2 bases and J 2 bases, leaving 8 bases between the germline ends. The CDR3 loop spans 14 amino acids. The DNA of the CDR3 is TGTGCCAGCAGCGTGGACGGAACCAAAAACATTCAGTACTTC. Its protein is CASSVDGTKNIQYF.

This clonotype was counted between two and nine times. This chain links TRBV6-5 with TRBJ1-2, with D perhaps TRBD1 (5 bases). This CDR3 has 15 amino acids. Germline CDR1 MNHEY, CDR2 SVGAGI. V was cut by 7 bases and J by 4 bases, with 19 bases left in between. CDR3 protein: CASKRTRGAFYGYTF. As DNA, the CDR3 is TGTGCCAGCAAGCGCACGAGAGGGGCCTTCTATGGCTACACCTTC.

This clonotype was observed a few times. The rearrangement joins TRBV5-1 to TRBJ2-7; the match to TRBD1 covers 11 bases. J lost 7 bases, V lost 0 bases, and 6 bases had no gene match. There are 15 residues in the CDR3. Germline CDR1 reads SGHRS; CDR2 reads YFSETQ. CDR3 sequence (DNA): TGCGCCAGCAGCTTGGAACGGACAGGGGGCAGGGAGCAGTACTTC. Its translation: CASSLERTGGREQYF.

Concerning this clonotype: Since a much larger clone is just one base distant, this may be a read error. The chain combines TRBV12-3 or TRBV12-4 with TRBJ1-2, with a possible D match to TRBD1 (5 bases). Trimming stripped 5 bases from V and 6 bases from J, with 16 bases between. CDR3 length: 14 amino acids. CDR3 loop: CASSVGQGWNGYTF. CDR3 in DNA: TGTGCCAGCAGTGTGGGGCAGGGCTGGAATGGCTACACCTTC.

This chain joins TRBV27 and TRBJ2-2; the match to TRBD1 covers 7 bases. The CDR3 totals 14 residues. The germline gives CDR1 MNHEY, CDR2 SMNVEV (reference sequence). Trimming removed 5 bases from V and 4 bases from J; junction bases left unmatched: 4. This CDR3 is CASSKGGRTGELFF. In DNA, the CDR3 is TGTGCCAGCAGTAAAGGGGGCCGCACCGGGGAGCTGTTTTTT.

This clonotype was found a few times. This chain joins TRBV9 and TRBJ2-7; 7 bases align to TRBD1. In germline, CDR1 is SGDLS, CDR2 YYNGEE. V dropped 6 bases and J dropped 7; count of bases not matched to a gene: 10. The CDR3 spans 13 residues. The CDR3 coding sequence is TGTGCCAGCAACCCAGGGGGTTGGGGTGAGCAGTACTTC. Translating gives CASNPGGWGEQYF.

The gene calls are TRBV18 and TRBJ1-1; TRBD1 aligns across 10 bases. Per germline, CDR1 KGHSH and CDR2 LQKENI. The CDR3 consists of 17 residues. The J segment lost 2 bases and the V segment lost 3 bases, leaving 9 bases of the junction unmatched. The CDR3 region is CASSPRPGQGVNTEAFF. The CDR3 region has the DNA TGTGCCAGCTCACCCAGACCAGGACAGGGGGTTAACACTGAAGCTTTCTTT. Drawing the rest from reference TRBV18 and TRBJ1-1, the complete variable domain is NAGVMQNPRHLVRRRGQEARLRCSPMKGHSHVYWYRQLPEEGLKFMVYLQKENIIDESGMPKERFSAEFPKEGPSILRIQQVVRGDSAAYFCASSPRPGQGVNTEAFFGQGTRLTVV.

A few counts support this clonotype. This rearrangement joins TRBV6-5 to TRBJ1-4; D is perhaps TRBD1 (6 bases). Germline V gene lookup returns CDR1 MNHEY and CDR2 SVGAGI. Trimming stripped 5 bases from V and 4 bases from J, with 11 bases between. The CDR3 runs 14 residues. Written as DNA, the CDR3 is TGTGCCAGCAGTACATACAGGGATAATGAAAAACTGTTTTTT. This sequence encodes CASSTYRDNEKLFF.

The chain has TRBV11-2 and TRBJ2-4; D is uncertain. TRBJ2-7 explains the end of the DNA better; the J call may be wrong. The CDR3 spans 14 residues. Germline CDR1 reads SGHAT; CDR2 reads FQNNGV. CDR3 in DNA: TGTGCCAGCAGCTTATTTGTGCAGACTGCCGAGCAGTACTTC. Amino acids: CASSLFVQTAEQYF.

This rearrangement joins TRBV20-1 to TRBJ2-3, with 8 bases fitting TRBD1. Germline V gives CDR1 DFQATT, CDR2 SNEGSKA (reference sequence). The CDR3 contains 15 residues. V was clipped by 6 bases and J by 4 bases; unmatched bases: 12. CDR3 coding DNA: TGCAGTGCGACTCAGGGGGCTGGTTACGCAGATACGCAGTATTTT. Protein product: CSATQGAGYADTQYF.